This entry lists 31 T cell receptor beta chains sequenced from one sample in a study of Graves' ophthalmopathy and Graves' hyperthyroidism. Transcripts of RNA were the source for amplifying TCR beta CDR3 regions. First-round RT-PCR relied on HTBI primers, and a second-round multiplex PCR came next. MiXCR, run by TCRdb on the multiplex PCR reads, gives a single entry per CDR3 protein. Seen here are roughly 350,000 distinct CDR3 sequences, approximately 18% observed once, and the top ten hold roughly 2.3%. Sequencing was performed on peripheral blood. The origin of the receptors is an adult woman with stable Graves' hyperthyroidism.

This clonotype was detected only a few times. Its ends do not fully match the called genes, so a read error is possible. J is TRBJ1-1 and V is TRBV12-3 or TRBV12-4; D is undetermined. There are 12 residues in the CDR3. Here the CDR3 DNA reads TGTGCCAGCAGTTTAGAGCGAACTGATGCTTTCTTT. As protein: CASSLERTDAFF.

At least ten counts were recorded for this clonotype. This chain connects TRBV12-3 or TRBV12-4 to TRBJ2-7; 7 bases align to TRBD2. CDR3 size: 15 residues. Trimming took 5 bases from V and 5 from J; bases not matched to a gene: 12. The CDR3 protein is CASSQTRGGVDEQYF. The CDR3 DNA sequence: TGTGCCAGCAGTCAGACCCGCGGGGGAGTAGACGAGCAGTACTTC.

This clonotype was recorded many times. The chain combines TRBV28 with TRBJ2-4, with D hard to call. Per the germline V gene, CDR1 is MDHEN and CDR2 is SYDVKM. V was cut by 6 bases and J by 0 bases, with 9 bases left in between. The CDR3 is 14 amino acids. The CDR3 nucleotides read TGTGCCAGCAGCCGCCCTATAGCCAAAAACATTCAGTACTTC. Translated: CASSRPIAKNIQYF.

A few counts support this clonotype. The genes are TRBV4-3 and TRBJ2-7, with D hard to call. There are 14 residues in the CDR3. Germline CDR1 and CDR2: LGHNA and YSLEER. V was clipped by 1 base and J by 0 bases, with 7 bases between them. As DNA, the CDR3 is TGCGCCAGCAGCCAAGTGCTAGGCTCCTACGAGCAGTACTTC. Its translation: CASSQVLGSYEQYF.

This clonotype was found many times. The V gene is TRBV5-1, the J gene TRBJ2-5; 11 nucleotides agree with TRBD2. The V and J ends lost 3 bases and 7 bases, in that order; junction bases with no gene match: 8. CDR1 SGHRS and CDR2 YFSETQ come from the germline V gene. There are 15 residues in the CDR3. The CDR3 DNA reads TGCGCCAGCAGCTCGGGGACTAGCGGTGCGGGGACCCAGTACTTC. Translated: CASSSGTSGAGTQYF.

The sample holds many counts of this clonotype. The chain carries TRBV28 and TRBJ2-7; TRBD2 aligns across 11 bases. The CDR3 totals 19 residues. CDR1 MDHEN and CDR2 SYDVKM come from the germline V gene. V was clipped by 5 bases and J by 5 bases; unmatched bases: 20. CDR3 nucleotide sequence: TGTGCCAGCAGTCCCCCTCGGGGTCTAGCGGGAGGCCGTCTCGACGAGCAGTACTTC. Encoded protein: CASSPPRGLAGGRLDEQYF.

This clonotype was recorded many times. The CDR3 is CASSGIVDFGPTYEQYF. DNA for the CDR3: TGTGCCAGCAGCGGAATAGTGGATTTTGGACCTACCTACGAGCAGTACTTC. V usage is TRBV4-2 and J usage is TRBJ2-7; D not certain. The ends were cut back, 5 bases at V and 2 bases at J, with 22 bases in the middle. This CDR3 is built from 17 residues. In germline, CDR1 is LGHNA, CDR2 YNFKEQ.

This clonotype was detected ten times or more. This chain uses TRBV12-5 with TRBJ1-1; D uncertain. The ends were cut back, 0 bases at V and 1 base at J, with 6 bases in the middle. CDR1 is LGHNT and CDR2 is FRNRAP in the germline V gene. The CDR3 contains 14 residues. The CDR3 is CASGLVRGNTEAFF. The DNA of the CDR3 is TGTGCTAGTGGTTTGGTCCGTGGGAACACTGAAGCTTTCTTT.

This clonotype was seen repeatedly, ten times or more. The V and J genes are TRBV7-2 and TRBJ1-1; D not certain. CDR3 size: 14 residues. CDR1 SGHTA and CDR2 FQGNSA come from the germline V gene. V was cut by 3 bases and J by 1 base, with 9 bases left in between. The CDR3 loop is CASSLGFSNTEAFF. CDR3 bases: TGTGCCAGCAGCTTGGGGTTCTCGAACACTGAAGCTTTCTTT.

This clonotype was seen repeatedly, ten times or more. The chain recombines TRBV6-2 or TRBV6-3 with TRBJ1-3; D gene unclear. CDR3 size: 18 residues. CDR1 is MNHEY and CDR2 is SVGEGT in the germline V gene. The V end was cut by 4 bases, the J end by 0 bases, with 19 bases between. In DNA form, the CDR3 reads TGTGCCAGCAGTTTATCTGACATCCGGCCAGCCTCTGGAAACACCATATATTTT. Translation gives CASSLSDIRPASGNTIYF.

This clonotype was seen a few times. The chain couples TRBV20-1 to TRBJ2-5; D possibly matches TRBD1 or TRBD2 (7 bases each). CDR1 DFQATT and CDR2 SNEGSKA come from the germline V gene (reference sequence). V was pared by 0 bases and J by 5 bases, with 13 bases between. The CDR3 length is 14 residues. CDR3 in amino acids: CSAREVRGGETQYF. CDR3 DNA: TGCAGTGCTAGAGAGGTCAGGGGGGGGGAGACCCAGTACTTC.

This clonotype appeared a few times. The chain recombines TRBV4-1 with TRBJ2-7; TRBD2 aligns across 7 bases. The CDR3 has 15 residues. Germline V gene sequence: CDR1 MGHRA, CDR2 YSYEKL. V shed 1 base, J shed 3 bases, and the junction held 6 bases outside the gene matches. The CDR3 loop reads CASSQVERDDYEQYF. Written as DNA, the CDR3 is TGCGCCAGCAGCCAAGTCGAGCGGGACGACTACGAGCAGTACTTC.

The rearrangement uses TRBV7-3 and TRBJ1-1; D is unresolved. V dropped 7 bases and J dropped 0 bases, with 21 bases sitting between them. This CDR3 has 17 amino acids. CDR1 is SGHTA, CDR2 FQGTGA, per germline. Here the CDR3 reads CASNPKAARRLNTEAFF. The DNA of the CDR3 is TGTGCCAGCAACCCTAAAGCGGCCAGGCGTCTGAACACTGAAGCTTTCTTT. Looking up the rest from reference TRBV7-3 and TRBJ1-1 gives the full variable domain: GAGVSQTPSNKVTEKGKYVELRCDPISGHTALYWYRQSLGQGPEFLIYFQGTGAADDSGLPNDRFFAVRPEGSVSTLKIQRTERGDSAVYLCASNPKAARRLNTEAFFGQGTRLTVV.

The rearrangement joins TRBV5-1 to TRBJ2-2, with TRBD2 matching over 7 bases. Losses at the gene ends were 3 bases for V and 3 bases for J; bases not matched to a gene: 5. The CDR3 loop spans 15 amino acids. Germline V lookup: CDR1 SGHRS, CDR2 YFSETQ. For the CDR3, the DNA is TGCGCCAGCAGCTACATTGGGGGGGACACCGGGGAGCTGTTTTTT. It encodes CASSYIGGDTGELFF.

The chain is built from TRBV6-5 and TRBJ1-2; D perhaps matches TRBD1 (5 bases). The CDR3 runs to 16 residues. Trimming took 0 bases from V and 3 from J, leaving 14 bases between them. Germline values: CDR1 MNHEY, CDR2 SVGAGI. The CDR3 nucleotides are TGTGCCAGCAGTTACTCGAATCCAGGGAGGGACTATGGCTACACCTTC. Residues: CASSYSNPGRDYGYTF.

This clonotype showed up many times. CDR3 residues: CASMGRADGNTEAFF. The CDR3 DNA is TGTGCCAGCATGGGCCGGGCTGACGGGAACACTGAAGCTTTCTTT. This chain links TRBV28 with TRBJ1-1; no clear D gene. Germline values: CDR1 MDHEN, CDR2 SYDVKM. This CDR3 is 15 amino acids long. Trimming removed 7 bases at V and 1 base at J, with 16 bases between. Full variable domain (missing parts from reference TRBV28 and TRBJ1-1): DVKVTQSSRYLVKRTGEKVFLECVQDMDHENMFWYRQDPGLGLRLIYFSYDVKMKEKGDIPEGYSVSREKKERFSLILESASTNQTSMYLCASMGRADGNTEAFFGQGTRLTVV.

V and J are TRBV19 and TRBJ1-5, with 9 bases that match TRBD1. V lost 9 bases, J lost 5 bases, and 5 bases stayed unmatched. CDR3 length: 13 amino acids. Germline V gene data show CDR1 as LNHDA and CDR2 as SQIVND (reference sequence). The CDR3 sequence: CASRDREDQPQHF. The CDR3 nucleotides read TGTGCCAGCCGGGACAGGGAGGATCAGCCCCAGCATTTT.

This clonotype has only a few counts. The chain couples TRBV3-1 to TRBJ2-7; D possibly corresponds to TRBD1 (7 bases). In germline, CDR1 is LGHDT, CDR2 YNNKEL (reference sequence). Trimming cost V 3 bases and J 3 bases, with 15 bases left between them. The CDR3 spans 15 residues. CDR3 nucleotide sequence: TGTGCCAGCAGCCATGGCGGGACAGCGAACTACGAGCAGTACTTC. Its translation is CASSHGGTANYEQYF.

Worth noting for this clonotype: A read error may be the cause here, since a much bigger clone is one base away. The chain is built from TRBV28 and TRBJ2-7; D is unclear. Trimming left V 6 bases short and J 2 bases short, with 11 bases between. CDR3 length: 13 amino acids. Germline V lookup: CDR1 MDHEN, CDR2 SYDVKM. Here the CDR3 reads CASRNSDAYEQYF. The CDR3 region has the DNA TGTGCCAGCAGGAACAGTGACGCCTACGAGCAGTACTTC.

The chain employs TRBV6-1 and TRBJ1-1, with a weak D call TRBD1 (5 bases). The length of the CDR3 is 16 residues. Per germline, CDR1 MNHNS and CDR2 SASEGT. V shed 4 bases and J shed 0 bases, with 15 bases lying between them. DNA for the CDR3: TGTGCCAGCAGTGGGGGGTGGCGACCCATGAACACTGAAGCTTTCTTT. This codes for CASSGGWRPMNTEAFF.

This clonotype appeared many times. The CDR3, as DNA: TGTGCCACAAAGGACAGGGTTAATCAGCCCCAGCATTTT. Its translation: CATKDRVNQPQHF. The chain recombines TRBV2 with TRBJ1-5; 8 bases match TRBD1. Germline loops: CDR1 SNHLY, CDR2 FYNNEI. The CDR3 runs 13 residues. V lost 10 bases, J lost 4 bases, and 6 bases stayed unmatched.

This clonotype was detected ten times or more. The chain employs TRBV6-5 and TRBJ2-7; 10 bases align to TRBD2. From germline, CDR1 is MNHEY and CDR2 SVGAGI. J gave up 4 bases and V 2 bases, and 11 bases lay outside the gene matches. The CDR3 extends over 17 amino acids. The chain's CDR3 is CASSYKSGTSVLYEQYF. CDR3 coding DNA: TGTGCCAGCAGTTACAAATCCGGGACTAGCGTTCTTTACGAGCAGTACTTC.

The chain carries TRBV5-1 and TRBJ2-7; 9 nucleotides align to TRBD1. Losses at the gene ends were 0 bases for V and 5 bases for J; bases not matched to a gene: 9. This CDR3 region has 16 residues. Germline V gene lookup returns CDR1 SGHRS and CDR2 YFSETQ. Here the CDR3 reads CASSLGPGQGGHEQYF. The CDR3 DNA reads TGCGCCAGCAGCTTGGGTCCGGGACAGGGAGGACACGAGCAGTACTTC. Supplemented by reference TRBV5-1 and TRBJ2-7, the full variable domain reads KAGVTQTPRYLIKTRGQQVTLSCSPISGHRSVSWYQQTPGQGLQFLFEYFSETQRNKGNFPGRFSGRQFSNSRSEMNVSTLELGDSALYLCASSLGPGQGGHEQYFGPGTRLTVT.

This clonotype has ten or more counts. CDR3 in DNA: TGTGCCAGCAGCGTTGGTAGGGGCATTCAGTACTTC. Protein product: CASSVGRGIQYF. This chain joins TRBV6-2 or TRBV6-3 and TRBJ2-4, with a weak D call TRBD1 (5 bases). The germline V gene has CDR1 MNHEY and CDR2 SVGEGT. Deletions cut 6 bases from V and 9 bases from J, with 12 bases between. This CDR3 contains 12 residues.

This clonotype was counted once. The CDR3 sequence is CASSPMFWLAGRSSYEQYF. In DNA form, the CDR3 reads TGTGCCAGCAGTCCAATGTTTTGGCTAGCGGGGAGGAGCTCCTACGAGCAGTACTTC. This chain uses TRBV6-2 or TRBV6-3 with TRBJ2-7; the match to TRBD2 covers 9 bases. This CDR3 is built from 19 residues. V gave up 5 bases and J gave up 0 bases; unmatched junction bases: 17. Germline V gives CDR1 MNHEY, CDR2 SVGEGT.

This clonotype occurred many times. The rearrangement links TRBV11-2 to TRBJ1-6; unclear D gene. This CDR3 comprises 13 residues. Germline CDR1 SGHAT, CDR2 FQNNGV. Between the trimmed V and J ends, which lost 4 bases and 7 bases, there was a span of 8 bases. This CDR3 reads CASSSIPNSPLHF. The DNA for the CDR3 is TGTGCCAGCAGCTCCATACCCAATTCACCCCTCCACTTT.

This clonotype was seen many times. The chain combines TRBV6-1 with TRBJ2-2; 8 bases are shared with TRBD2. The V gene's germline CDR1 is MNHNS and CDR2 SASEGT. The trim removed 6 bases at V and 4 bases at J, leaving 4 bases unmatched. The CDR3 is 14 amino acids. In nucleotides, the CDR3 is TGTGCCAGCAGCGGGACTAGAGGCACCGGGGAGCTGTTTTTT. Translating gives CASSGTRGTGELFF.

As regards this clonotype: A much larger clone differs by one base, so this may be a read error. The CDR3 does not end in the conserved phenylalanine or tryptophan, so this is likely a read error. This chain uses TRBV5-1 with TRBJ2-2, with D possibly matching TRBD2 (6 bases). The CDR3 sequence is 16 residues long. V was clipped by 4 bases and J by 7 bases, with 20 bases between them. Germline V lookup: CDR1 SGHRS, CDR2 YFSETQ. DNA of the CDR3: TGCGCCAGCAGCGCCGGGAGAGGTAACGATGGCGGGGAGCTGTTTGTT. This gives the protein CASSAGRGNDGGELFV.

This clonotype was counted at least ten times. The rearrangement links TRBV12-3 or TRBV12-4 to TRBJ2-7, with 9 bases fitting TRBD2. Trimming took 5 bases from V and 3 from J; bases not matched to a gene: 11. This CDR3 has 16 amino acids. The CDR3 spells CASSDTGLAKRYEQYF. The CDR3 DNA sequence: TGTGCCAGCAGTGATACAGGACTAGCGAAACGCTACGAGCAGTACTTC.

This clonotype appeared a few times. The CDR3 spells CSVGGSGKEETQYF. CDR3 nucleotides: TGCAGCGTAGGGGGGTCAGGGAAGGAAGAGACCCAGTACTTC. The J gene is TRBJ2-5, the V gene TRBV29-1, with D perhaps given as TRBD1 or TRBD2 (6 bases each). The V end lost 6 bases, the J end lost 3 bases, and 17 bases lay between the germline ends. The CDR3 is 14 amino acids. CDR1 is SQVTM, CDR2 ANQGSEA, per germline.

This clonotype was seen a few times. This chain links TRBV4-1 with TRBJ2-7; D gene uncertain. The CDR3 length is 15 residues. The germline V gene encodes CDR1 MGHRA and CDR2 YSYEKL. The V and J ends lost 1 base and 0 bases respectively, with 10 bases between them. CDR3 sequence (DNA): TGCGCCAGCAGCCAAGGGACGGTGAGCTCCTACGAGCAGTACTTC. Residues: CASSQGTVSSYEQYF.